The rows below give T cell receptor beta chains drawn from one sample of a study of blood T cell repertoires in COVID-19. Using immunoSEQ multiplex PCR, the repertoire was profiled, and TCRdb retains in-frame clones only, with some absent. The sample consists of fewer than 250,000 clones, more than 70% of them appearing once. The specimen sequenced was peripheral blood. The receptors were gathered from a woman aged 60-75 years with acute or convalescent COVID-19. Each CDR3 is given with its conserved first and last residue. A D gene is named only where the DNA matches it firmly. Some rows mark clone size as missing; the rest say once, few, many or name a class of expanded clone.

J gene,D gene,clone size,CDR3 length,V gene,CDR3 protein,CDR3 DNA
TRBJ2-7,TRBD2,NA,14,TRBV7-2,CASSYMGGSYEQYF,TGTGCCAGCAGCTACATGGGGGGGAGTTACGAGCAGTACTTC
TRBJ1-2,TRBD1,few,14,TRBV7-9,CASSLSGTGIGYTF,TGTGCCAGCAGCCTCTCAGGGACAGGGATCGGCTACACCTTC
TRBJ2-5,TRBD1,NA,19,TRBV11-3,CASSQGTGPRWGAKETQYF,TGTGCCAGCAGCCAGGGGACAGGACCTCGTTGGGGGGCAAAAGAGACCCAGTACTTC
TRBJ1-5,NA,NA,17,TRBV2,CASSDLRQSYSNQPQHF,TGTGCCAGCAGTGATTTGCGACAGTCTTATAGCAATCAGCCCCAGCATTTT
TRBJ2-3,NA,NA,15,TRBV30,CAWSLGRGGTDTQYF,TGTGCCTGGAGCCTAGGGCGCGGAGGGACAGATACGCAGTATTTT
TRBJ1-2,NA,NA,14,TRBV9,CASSPGLGNYGYTF,TGTGCCAGCAGCCCCGGACTGGGGAACTATGGCTACACCTTC
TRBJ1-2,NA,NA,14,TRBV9,CASRQQGRGYGYTF,TGTGCCAGCAGACAACAGGGTCGGGGCTATGGCTACACCTTC
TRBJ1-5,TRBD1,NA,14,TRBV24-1,CATPGQGANQPQHF,TGTGCCACACCGGGACAGGGGGCTAATCAGCCCCAGCATTTT
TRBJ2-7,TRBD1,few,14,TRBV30,CAWISGQGRREQYF,TGTGCCTGGATCAGTGGACAGGGGCGACGCGAGCAGTACTTC
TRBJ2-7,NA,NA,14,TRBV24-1,CATSDLGLFYEQYF,TGTGCCACCAGTGATTTGGGACTATTCTACGAGCAGTACTTC
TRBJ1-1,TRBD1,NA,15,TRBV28,CASPGAGGQDTEAFF,TGTGCCAGCCCCGGGGCAGGGGGGCAGGACACTGAAGCTTTCTTT
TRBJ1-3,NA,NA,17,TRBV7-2,CASSLRMAATSGNTIYF,TGTGCCAGCAGCTTGAGGATGGCAGCAACCTCTGGAAACACCATATATTTT
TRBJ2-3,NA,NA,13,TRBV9,CASSLTREDTQYF,TGTGCCAGCAGCCTTACGCGGGAAGATACGCAGTATTTT
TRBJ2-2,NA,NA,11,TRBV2,CASSGQGELFF,TGTGCCAGCAGTGGCCAGGGGGAGCTGTTTTTT
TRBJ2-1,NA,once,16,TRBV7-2,CASSFRWDFSYNEQFF,TGTGCCAGCAGCTTCCGGTGGGACTTCTCCTACAATGAGCAGTTCTTC
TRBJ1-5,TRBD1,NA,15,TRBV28,CASSLAGGRGQPQHF,TGTGCCAGCAGTTTGGCAGGGGGCCGGGGTCAGCCCCAGCATTTT
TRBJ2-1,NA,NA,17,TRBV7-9,CASSLDQGGTIRNEQFF,TGTGCCAGCAGCTTAGACCAAGGGGGGACTATACGTAATGAGCAGTTCTTC
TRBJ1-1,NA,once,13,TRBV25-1,CASVQGGGTEAFF,TGTGCCAGCGTTCAGGGAGGGGGGACTGAAGCTTTCTTT
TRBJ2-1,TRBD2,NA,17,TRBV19,CASSEGTSGDPSNEQFF,TGTGCCAGTAGTGAGGGGACTAGCGGGGACCCAAGCAATGAGCAGTTCTTC
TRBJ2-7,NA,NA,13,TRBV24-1,CATRNSFSYEQYF,TGTGCCACCAGAAATTCATTCTCCTACGAGCAGTACTTC
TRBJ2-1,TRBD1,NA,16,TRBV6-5,CASSYSSLGQWNEQFF,TGTGCCAGCAGTTACTCCTCTCTGGGACAGTGGAATGAGCAGTTCTTC
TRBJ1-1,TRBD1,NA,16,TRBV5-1,CASSQGAGAMNTEAFF,TGCGCCAGCAGCCAGGGGGCAGGTGCTATGAACACTGAAGCTTTCTTT
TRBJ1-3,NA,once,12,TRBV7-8,CASSSYGNTIYF,TGTGCCAGCAGCTCCTACGGAAACACCATATATTTT
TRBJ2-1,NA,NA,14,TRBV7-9,CASGASATYNEQFF,TGTGCCAGCGGGGCTAGCGCGACCTACAATGAGCAGTTCTTC
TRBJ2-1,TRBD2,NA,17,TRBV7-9,CASSPKGLAGGFNEQFF,TGTGCCAGCAGCCCGAAGGGACTAGCGGGGGGGTTCAATGAGCAGTTCTTC
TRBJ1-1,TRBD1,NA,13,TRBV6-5,CASKARQGPEPFF,TGTGCCAGCAAGGCAAGACAGGGGCCTGAACCTTTCTTT
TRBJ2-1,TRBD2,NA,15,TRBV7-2,CASSSPGLAYNEQFF,TGTGCCAGCAGCTCCCCGGGACTAGCGTACAATGAGCAGTTCTTC
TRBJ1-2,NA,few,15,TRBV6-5,CASKRDIEGIYGYTF,TGTGCCAGCAAGCGCGACATAGAGGGTATATATGGCTACACCTTC
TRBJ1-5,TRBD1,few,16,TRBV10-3,CAISDRDRGQGQPQHF,TGTGCCATCAGTGACCGGGACAGGGGCCAAGGTCAGCCCCAGCATTTT
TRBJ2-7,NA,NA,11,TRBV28,CASGEYYGQYF,TGTGCCAGCGGTGAATACTACGGGCAGTACTTC
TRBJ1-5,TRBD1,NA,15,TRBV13,CASSFGDRDGQPQHF,TGTGCCAGCAGCTTCGGGGACAGGGATGGTCAGCCCCAGCATTTT
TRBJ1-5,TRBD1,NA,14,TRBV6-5,CASSLTGTDQPQHF,TGTGCCAGCTCCCTGACAGGGACGGATCAGCCCCAGCATTTT
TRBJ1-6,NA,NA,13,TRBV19,CASGGDLSSPLHF,TGTGCCAGTGGGGGGGACTTGAGCTCACCCCTCCACTTT